This T cell receptor beta chain emerged from a study of synovial regulatory T cells in juvenile arthritis. Study-wide results and limits: Compared with other blood Treg cells, inflammation-associated Treg cells had reduced TCR diversity.

Median disease duration was roughly seven years, range 0.2-19.1. Germline-derived CDR1 and CDR2 are SGHRS and YFSETQ. The CDR3 runs to 17 residues. No DNA appears here. The table came from immunoSEQ multiplex PCR; TCRdb's copy has only in-frame clones and leaves some out. This sample's table reports roughly 10,000 clones. Comments on this clone: Its antigen is unknown.

This receptor was obtained from a donor aged 2-35 years with juvenile idiopathic arthritis. Input material: Treg cells from blood. Subset described: remaining (HLA-DR-negative) circulating blood Treg cells. The V call is TRBV5-1, the J call TRBJ2-1. The CDR3 loop reads CASSLAIGGLSYNEQFF.